The 28 T cell receptor beta chains reported below all come from one sample, sequenced in a study of cytomegalovirus exposure and HLA in healthy donors. The PCR contained 60 Vbeta and 13 Jbeta primers. Some clones are missing from TCRdb's copy, which holds only in-frame ones; the method was immunoSEQ multiplex PCR. The table lists about 130,000 clones, about 80% of them singletons. Sequencing used PBMCs. The receptor source for this set is a man aged 30 to 39 in good health and CMV-seronegative.

The chain combines TRBV6-5 with TRBJ1-5; TRBD1 might be the D (5 bases). V gave up 2 bases and J gave up 5 bases, with 16 bases separating them. Germline V gene sequence: CDR1 MNHEY, CDR2 SVGAGI. The CDR3 extends over 16 amino acids. CDR3 sequence: CASSYRQPLRHQPQHF. The CDR3 region has the DNA TGTGCCAGCAGTTACCGACAGCCCCTGAGACATCAGCCCCAGCATTTT.

The V and J genes are TRBV30 and TRBJ2-7; possibly TRBD2 for D (6 bases). V was cut by 4 bases and J by 6 bases, with 25 bases left in between. The germline gives CDR1 GTSNPN, CDR2 SVGIG (reference sequence). This CDR3 has 16 amino acids. CDR3 DNA: TGTGCCTGGAAAGGGAGGTATCGAGGGCTGAAGGGCGAGCAGTACTTC. It yields the protein CAWKGRYRGLKGEQYF.

The chain employs TRBV6-4 and TRBJ1-2; no clear D. Looked up from germline, CDR1 is MRHNA and CDR2 is SNTAGT. V lost 4 bases and J lost 0, with 9 bases in between. This CDR3 region has 14 residues. CDR3 amino acids: CASSVTVTNYGYTF. The CDR3 nucleotides read TGTGCCAGCAGTGTAACAGTCACTAACTATGGCTACACCTTC.

The rearrangement joins TRBV2 to TRBJ2-4; 11 bases map to TRBD2. CDR3 length equals 13 residues. Trimming took 6 bases from V and 8 from J; bases not matched to a gene: 3. Germline V gives CDR1 SNHLY, CDR2 FYNNEI. CDR3 DNA sequence: TGTGCCAGCAGGGGGGGACTAGCGGACATTCAGTACTTC. Translating it yields CASRGGLADIQYF.

The rearrangement uses TRBV28 and TRBJ1-1, with a possible D match to TRBD1 (5 bases). CDR3 length: 15 residues. V lost 2 bases and J 1 base, leaving 11 bases between the germline ends. CDR1 and CDR2 (germline): MDHEN, SYDVKM. CDR3 in amino acids: CASSLSRGGNTEAFF. CDR3 sequence (DNA): TGTGCCAGCAGTTTAAGTCGGGGGGGGAACACTGAAGCTTTCTTT.

In the case of this clone: One end of the junction varies from germline; a read error may be responsible. The chain has TRBV5-1 and TRBJ1-2, with D hard to call. This CDR3 is built from 16 residues. From germline, CDR1 is SGHRS and CDR2 YFSETQ. The CDR3 loop is CASSLLWQKSNYGCTF. The CDR3 DNA reads TGCGCCAGCAGCTTGCTTTGGCAGAAGTCTAACTATGGCTGCACCTTC.

The V gene is TRBV7-6, the J gene TRBJ2-2; unclear D gene. Germline CDR1 SGHVS, CDR2 FNYEAQ. Trimming removed 5 bases from V and 7 bases from J, with 11 bases in between. The CDR3 is made up of 13 amino acids. The CDR3 here is CASSQSPIGELFF. In DNA, the CDR3 is TGTGCCAGCAGCCAGTCGCCGATCGGGGAGCTGTTTTTT.

The rearrangement links TRBV6-1 to TRBJ2-1, with 11 bases aligning to TRBD2. V lost 2 bases to trimming and J lost 8 bases; unmatched junction nucleotides: 5. CDR3 length equals 15 residues. In germline, CDR1 is MNHNS, CDR2 SASEGT. DNA for the CDR3: TGTGCCAGCAGTGAATTAGCGGGAGGGGGCGATGAGCAGTTCTTC. Its translation: CASSELAGGGDEQFF.

V and J are TRBV7-9 and TRBJ2-1, with 9 bases matching TRBD2. Germline values: CDR1 SEHNR, CDR2 FQNEAQ (reference sequence). V lost 4 bases to trimming and J lost 9 bases; unmatched junction nucleotides: 10. The CDR3 loop spans 15 amino acids. In DNA, the CDR3 is TGTGCCAGCAGCTACCTAGCGGGGCCCGGGGGTGAGCAGTTCTTC. Translated: CASSYLAGPGGEQFF.

The V gene is TRBV19, the J gene TRBJ1-5; D unresolved. The germline CDR1 and CDR2 sequences are LNHDA and SQIVND (reference sequence). There are 14 residues in the CDR3. The V end lost 2 bases, the J end lost 7 bases, and 12 bases lay between the germline ends. As DNA, the CDR3 is TGTGCCAGTAGTATATGGGGAGGGATGCAGCCCCAGCATTTT. It is translated as CASSIWGGMQPQHF.

The chain carries TRBV30 and TRBJ2-3; TRBD1 is a possible D gene (6 bases). The CDR3 length is 14 residues. Between the trimmed V and J ends, which lost 3 bases and 4 bases, there was a span of 14 bases. Germline lookup yields CDR1 GTSNPN and CDR2 SVGIG (reference sequence). The CDR3 loop is CAWSRGGLADTQYF. In DNA, the CDR3 is TGTGCCTGGAGCAGGGGCGGGTTGGCAGATACGCAGTATTTT.

The chain joins TRBV5-1 to TRBJ2-7, with a weak D call TRBD2 (5 bases). The V gene lost 0 bases and the J gene lost 3 bases, with 13 bases spanning the gap. This CDR3 has 15 amino acids. The V gene's germline CDR1 is SGHRS and CDR2 YFSETQ. For the CDR3, the DNA is TGCGCCAGCAGCTTGGGGCCGGAGGTGGGCTACGAGCAGTACTTC. This codes for CASSLGPEVGYEQYF.

The rearrangement joins TRBV19 to TRBJ2-6; a weak D match, TRBD1 (6 bases). Trimming cost V 2 bases and J 0 bases, with 14 bases left between them. This CDR3 is 18 amino acids long. Looked up from germline, CDR1 is LNHDA and CDR2 is SQIVND (reference sequence). The CDR3 here is CASSIIGQGFSGANVLTF. CDR3 DNA sequence: TGTGCCAGTAGTATAATAGGGCAGGGGTTCTCTGGGGCCAACGTCCTGACTTTC.

This clone was found a few times. The V call is TRBV6-5, the J call TRBJ1-4; D might be TRBD1 (5 bases). Germline values: CDR1 MNHEY, CDR2 SVGAGI. This CDR3 has 12 amino acids. V shed 9 bases and J shed 4 bases, with 9 bases lying between them. The CDR3 is CASGANNEKLFF. CDR3 nucleotides: TGTGCCAGTGGGGCGAATAATGAAAAACTGTTTTTT.

The chain joins TRBV28 to TRBJ2-3, with D possibly being TRBD2 (5 bases). The CDR3 is 13 amino acids. Deletions cut 3 bases from V and 1 base from J, with 5 bases between. CDR1 and CDR2 (germline): MDHEN, SYDVKM. The CDR3 bases are TGTGCCAGCAGTTTCGGGGGCACAGATACGCAGTATTTT. It yields the protein CASSFGGTDTQYF.

For the CDR3, the DNA is TGTGCCAGCACCCTGGGGCATGGGGCCAACGTCCTGACTTTC. It specifies CASTLGHGANVLTF. The V and J genes are TRBV2 and TRBJ2-6; TRBD1 is a possible D gene (5 bases). Germline CDR1 and CDR2: SNHLY and FYNNEI. V lost 7 bases and J 3 bases, leaving 10 bases between the germline ends. The CDR3 sequence is 14 residues long.

The chain has TRBV5-1 and TRBJ2-1, with a possible D match to TRBD2 (5 bases). This CDR3 has 14 residues. The germline V gene has CDR1 SGHRS and CDR2 YFSETQ. Deletions cut 0 bases from V and 1 base from J, with 5 bases between. CDR3 sequence (DNA): TGCGCCAGCAGCTTGGCGGGATCCTACAATGAGCAGTTCTTC. This gives the protein CASSLAGSYNEQFF.

A note on this clone: Germline is not matched at one junction end, which may reflect a read error. J is TRBJ1-1 and V is TRBV7-9; D gene uncertain. This CDR3 region has 12 residues. Per germline, CDR1 SEHNR and CDR2 FQNEAQ (reference sequence). Here the CDR3 DNA reads TGTTCCAGCAGCTTAGGAGCGGTTGAAGCTTTCTTT. This encodes CSSSLGAVEAFF.

The rearrangement links TRBV15 to TRBJ2-3; possibly TRBD2 for D (5 bases). The CDR3 has 16 residues. Germline CDR1 and CDR2: LNHNV and YYDKDF (reference sequence). The V end was cut by 6 bases, the J end by 5 bases, with 21 bases between. CDR3 coding DNA: TGTGCCACCAGTAAGCTAGCTCCTAAATTGGGAGATACGCAGTATTTT. Protein: CATSKLAPKLGDTQYF.

On this clone itself: Relative to the germline gene, one junction end is altered; a read error may explain this. J is TRBJ1-2 and V is TRBV7-9, with a weak D call TRBD1 (6 bases). Per germline, CDR1 SEHNR and CDR2 FQNEAQ (reference sequence). The length of the CDR3 is 15 residues. CDR3 protein: CSSIPRQGGWYGYTF. In DNA, the CDR3 is TGTTCCAGCATCCCCCGCCAAGGGGGTTGGTATGGCTACACCTTC. Supplemented by reference TRBV7-9 and TRBJ1-2, the full variable domain reads DTGVSQNPRHKITKRGQNVTFRCDPISEHNRLYWYRQTLGQGPEFLTYFQNEAQLEKSRLLSDRFSAERPKGSFSTLEIQRTEQGDSAMYLCSSIPRQGGWYGYTFGSGTRLTVV.

As regards this clone: Other DNA sequences of this sample code for an identical CDR3. The chain employs TRBV18 and TRBJ2-7; D possibly corresponds to TRBD2 (7 bases). Trimming took off 3 bases at V and 5 bases at J, with 8 bases between the two ends. There are 12 residues in the CDR3. In germline, CDR1 is KGHSH, CDR2 LQKENI. Here the CDR3 DNA reads TGTGCCAGCTCACCGGGGGGGCACGAGCAGTACTTC. Translated: CASSPGGHEQYF. Variable domain in full (rest from reference TRBV18 and TRBJ2-7): NAGVMQNPRHLVRRRGQEARLRCSPMKGHSHVYWYRQLPEEGLKFMVYLQKENIIDESGMPKERFSAEFPKEGPSILRIQQVVRGDSAAYFCASSPGGHEQYFGPGTRLTVT.

The genes are TRBV6-1 and TRBJ2-7; 7 bases map to TRBD2. Trimming at V came to 2 bases and at J to 6 bases, leaving 7 bases not matched to a gene. The CDR3 consists of 14 residues. Looked up from germline, CDR1 is MNHNS and CDR2 is SASEGT. DNA of the CDR3: TGTGCCAGCAGTGAATTCGGCGGGAGCGGCGAGCAGTACTTC. It specifies CASSEFGGSGEQYF.

The chain is built from TRBV6-5 and TRBJ2-7; D is uncertain. The ends were cut back, 0 bases at V and 3 bases at J, with 12 bases in the middle. The CDR3 runs 15 residues. Looked up from germline, CDR1 is MNHEY and CDR2 is SVGAGI. The CDR3 DNA is TGTGCCAGCAGTTACTCTAACGGAGACTTCTACGAGCAGTACTTC. Translation: CASSYSNGDFYEQYF.

As for this clone: Other DNA sequences in the sample encode the same CDR3. This CDR3 is CASSLGGSNQPQHF. The CDR3 DNA is TGTGCCAGCAGTTTAGGGGGGAGCAATCAGCCCCAGCATTTT. This sequence joins TRBV28 and TRBJ1-5; a weak D match, TRBD1 (5 bases). There are 14 residues in the CDR3. In germline, CDR1 is MDHEN, CDR2 SYDVKM. V was cut by 2 bases and J by 1 base, with 6 bases left in between.

V is TRBV19 and J is TRBJ1-1; 7 nucleotides match TRBD1. The CDR3 sequence is 14 residues long. From germline, CDR1 is LNHDA and CDR2 SQIVND (reference sequence). The trim removed 5 bases at V and 7 bases at J, leaving 10 bases unmatched. The CDR3 nucleotides are TGTGCCAGTAGTTCACGACAGGGTGGGAATGAAGCTTTCTTT. It is translated as CASSSRQGGNEAFF.

J is TRBJ1-1 and V is TRBV7-2; tentative D call: TRBD1 (5 bases). V dropped 5 bases and J dropped 1 base, with 8 bases sitting between them. Germline-derived CDR1 and CDR2 are SGHTA and FQGNSA. The CDR3 covers 13 residues. CDR3 in DNA: TGTGCCAGCAGCAATGACAGGAACACTGAAGCTTTCTTT. Protein sequence: CASSNDRNTEAFF.

This clone has a single count. The chain couples TRBV16 to TRBJ2-3, with a tentative D call TRBD2 (5 bases). V lost 4 bases and J lost 0, with 11 bases in between. CDR1 is KGHSY and CDR2 is FQNENV in the germline V gene. This CDR3 comprises 15 residues. CDR3 coding DNA: TGTGCCAGCAGCCCTGACTACCGTAGCACAGATACGCAGTATTTT. It translates to CASSPDYRSTDTQYF.

J is TRBJ2-1 and V is TRBV4-1; D is possibly TRBD2 (6 bases). This CDR3 has 14 amino acids. The germline V gene has CDR1 MGHRA and CDR2 YSYEKL. V lost 3 bases, J lost 6 bases, and 12 bases lay in between. CDR3 in amino acids: CASSQLGGSNEQFF. In DNA form, the CDR3 reads TGCGCCAGCAGCCAGCTCGGAGGGAGCAATGAGCAGTTCTTC.